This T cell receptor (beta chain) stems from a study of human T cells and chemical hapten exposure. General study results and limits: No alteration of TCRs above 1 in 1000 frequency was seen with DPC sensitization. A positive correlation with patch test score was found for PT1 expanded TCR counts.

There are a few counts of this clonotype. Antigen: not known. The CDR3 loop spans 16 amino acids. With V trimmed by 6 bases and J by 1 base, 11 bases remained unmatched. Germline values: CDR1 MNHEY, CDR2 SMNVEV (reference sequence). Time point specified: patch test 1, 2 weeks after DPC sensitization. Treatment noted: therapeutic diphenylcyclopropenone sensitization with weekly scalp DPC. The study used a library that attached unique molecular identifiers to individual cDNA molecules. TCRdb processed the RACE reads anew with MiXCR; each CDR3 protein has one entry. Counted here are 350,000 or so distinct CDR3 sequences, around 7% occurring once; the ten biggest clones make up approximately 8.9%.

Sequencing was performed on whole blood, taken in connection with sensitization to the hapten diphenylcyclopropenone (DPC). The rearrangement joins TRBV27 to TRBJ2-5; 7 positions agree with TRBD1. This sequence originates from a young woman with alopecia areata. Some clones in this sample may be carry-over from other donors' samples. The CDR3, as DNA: TGTGCCAGCAGCCTTCGAACCGGGACAGCCCAAGAGACCCAGTACTTC. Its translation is CASSLRTGTAQETQYF.